This TCR beta chain emerged from a study of cytomegalovirus exposure and HLA in healthy donors. Only in-frame clones appear in the TCRdb table, and some are missing; sequencing was by immunoSEQ multiplex PCR. The data show 130,000 to 150,000 clones, 87% seen once. Germline CDR1 and CDR2: GTSNPN and SVGIG (reference sequence). J gave up 6 bases and V 2 bases, and 13 bases lay outside the gene matches. The CDR3 totals 16 residues. The sequenced material came from PBMCs. This clonotype was sampled from a man between 18 and 29 years old in good health and CMV-seropositive. V gene TRBV30 combines with J gene TRBJ2-7, with TRBD2 identical over 10 bases. The CDR3 here is CAWSSPGLAMSREQYF. CDR3 nucleotides: TGTGCCTGGAGTTCCCCGGGACTAGCGATGTCGCGCGAGCAGTACTTC.